Included here is one T cell receptor beta chain sequence, with context. The antigen remains undetermined. This sample stems from a study of blood T cells in healthy people across ages. Study-wide results and caveats: A roughly linear fall in TCR beta diversity per million T cells was seen with increasing age.

Alongside a J-beta primer mix, a sample-barcoded 5' primer served in a second PCR lasting roughly 6 to 11 cycles. TCRdb fed the 5' RACE reads into MiXCR, producing one record per CDR3 protein. In the table there are more than 650,000 distinct CDR3 sequences, about 20% of which are singletons. Trimming left V 1 base short and J 5 bases short, with 6 bases between. The germline V gene has CDR1 DFQATT and CDR2 SNEGSKA (reference sequence). There are 12 residues in the CDR3. This receptor was taken from a man in his 70s in good health. The rearrangement links TRBV20-1 to TRBJ1-3; D remains unclear. Sequenced material: blood. Here the CDR3 DNA reads TGCAGTGCTAGAGGTCTGAGAAACACCATATATTTT. As protein: CSARGLRNTIYF.